This record concerns one T cell receptor (beta chain) sequence. This CDR3 has 15 residues. Per germline, CDR1 LNHNV and CDR2 YYDKDF (reference sequence). V lost 6 bases to trimming and J lost 1 base; unmatched junction nucleotides: 8. Seattle's enrolled individuals joined amid active infection and were then monitored longitudinally. The sample is drawn from a study of blood T cell repertoires in COVID-19. Study-wide context: Sites across the United States, Italy and Spain contributed samples from acute and convalescent COVID-19.

Libraries were prepared by immunoSEQ multiplex PCR; TCRdb keeps only in-frame clonotypes and omits some of them. The sample consists of 500,000 to 600,000 clones, about 88% of them appearing once. The sequence was obtained from a woman in her fifties or sixties with COVID-19, enrolled during active disease. Sample: peripheral blood. V gene TRBV15 combines with J gene TRBJ1-2; 7 bases line up with TRBD1. The CDR3 coding sequence is TGTGCCACCAGGGAGCAGGGACAGCTTAACTATGGCTACACCTTC. Translation: CATREQGQLNYGYTF.